This note documents a single TCR beta chain sequence. The sample belongs to a study of blood T cell repertoires in COVID-19. The wider study: The analysed material was cDNA or gDNA that came from T cells, B-cell-depleted T cells, or PBMCs.

As handled by the study authors: Using reference gene primer amplification, nucleated cell counts were estimated. Using immunoSEQ multiplex PCR, the repertoire was profiled, and TCRdb retains in-frame clones only, with some absent. V, J and clone size derive from that table, while D and trimming were established from the DNA sequence. The sample includes roughly 380,000 clones, more than 75% of them seen just once. Germline CDR1 is LNHNV and CDR2 is YYDKDF (reference sequence). The V and J ends lost 0 bases and 4 bases, in that order; junction bases with no gene match: 6. The CDR3 covers 16 residues.

The sequenced material came from peripheral blood. The chain has TRBV15 and TRBJ1-2; 9 bases are shared with TRBD1. This TCR came from a human donor with acute or convalescent COVID-19. The donor label of this sample is uncertain. DNA for the CDR3: TGTGCCACCAGCAGAGATTATGACAGGGGGTCCTATGGCTACACCTTC. Protein: CATSRDYDRGSYGYTF.